Described below is a single T cell receptor beta chain sequence and its context. Its antigen is still unknown. The data were obtained in a study of T cell responses to AZD1222 COVID-19 vaccine. Study-wide results and caveats: Only six individuals given AZD1222 were seropositive at baseline.

CDR3 length equals 19 residues. The germline V and J ends were trimmed by 5 bases and 0 bases, with 23 bases remaining between them. Germline CDR1 and CDR2: LNHDA and SQIVND (reference sequence). Sequencing was performed with immunoSEQ multiplex PCR; in TCRdb, only in-frame clones are kept and a portion is missing. The table lists around 100,000 clones, 88% of them singletons, with about 1.8% in the top ten. Specimen: peripheral blood, collected on day 0 of AZD1222 vaccination. The clonotype comes from an adult in good health. V usage is TRBV19 and J usage is TRBJ2-1, with D maybe TRBD1 (5 bases). The CDR3 is CASSLNLGVWTSSYNEQFF. The DNA for the CDR3 is TGTGCCAGTAGTCTAAACCTCGGAGTATGGACAAGCTCCTACAATGAGCAGTTCTTC.